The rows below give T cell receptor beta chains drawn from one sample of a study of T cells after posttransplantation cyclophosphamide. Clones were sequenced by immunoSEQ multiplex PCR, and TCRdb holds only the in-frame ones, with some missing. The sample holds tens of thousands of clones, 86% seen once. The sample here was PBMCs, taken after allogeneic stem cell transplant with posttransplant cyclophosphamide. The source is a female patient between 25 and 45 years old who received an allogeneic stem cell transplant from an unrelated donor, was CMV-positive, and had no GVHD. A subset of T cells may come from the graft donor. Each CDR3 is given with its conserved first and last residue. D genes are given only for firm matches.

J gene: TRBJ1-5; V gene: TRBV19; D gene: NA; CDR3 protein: CASSQRDQPQHF
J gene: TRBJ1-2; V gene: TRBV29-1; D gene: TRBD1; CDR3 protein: CSVRTGINYGYTF
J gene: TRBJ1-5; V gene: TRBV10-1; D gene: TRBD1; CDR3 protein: CASRKDREGNQPQHF
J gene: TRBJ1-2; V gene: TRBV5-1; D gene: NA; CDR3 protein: CASSLDRVHGYTF
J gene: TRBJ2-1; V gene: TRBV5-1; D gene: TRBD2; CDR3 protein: CASEAGGLQFEQFF
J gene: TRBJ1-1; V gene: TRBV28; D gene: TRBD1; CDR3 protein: CASSPTGTGGRRAFF
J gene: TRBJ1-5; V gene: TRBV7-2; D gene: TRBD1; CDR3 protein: CASSLAMAGGQPQHF
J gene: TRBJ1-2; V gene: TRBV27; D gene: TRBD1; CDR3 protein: CASSSSQGALDGYAF
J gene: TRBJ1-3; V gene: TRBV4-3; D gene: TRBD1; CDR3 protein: CASSQAGRGPGNTIYF
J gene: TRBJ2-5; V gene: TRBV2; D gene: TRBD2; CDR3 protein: CASKVGGRQETQYF
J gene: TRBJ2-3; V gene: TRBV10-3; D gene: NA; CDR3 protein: CAISESLATDTQYF
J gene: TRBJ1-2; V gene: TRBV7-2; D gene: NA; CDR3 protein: CASSFSRVGYGYTF
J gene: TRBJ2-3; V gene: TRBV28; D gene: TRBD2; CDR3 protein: CASSLSGGSTDTQYF
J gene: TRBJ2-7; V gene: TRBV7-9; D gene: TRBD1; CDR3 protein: CASTDVGPGQGVQYF
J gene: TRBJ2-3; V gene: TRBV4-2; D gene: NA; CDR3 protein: CASSQAPAGRTDTQYF
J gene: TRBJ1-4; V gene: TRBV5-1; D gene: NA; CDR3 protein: CASSLEAAGLNEKLFF
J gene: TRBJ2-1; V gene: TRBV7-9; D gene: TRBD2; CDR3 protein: CASSLGSGGLYNEQFF
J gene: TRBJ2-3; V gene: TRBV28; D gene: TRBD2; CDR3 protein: CASSPRLAGDPSTDTQYF
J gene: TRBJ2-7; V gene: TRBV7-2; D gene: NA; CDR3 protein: CASSLDGTNPYEQYF
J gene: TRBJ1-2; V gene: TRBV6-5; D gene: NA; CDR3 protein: CASSYSAGSRGYTF
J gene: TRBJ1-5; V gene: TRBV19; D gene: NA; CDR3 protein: CASSIAGNNQPQHF
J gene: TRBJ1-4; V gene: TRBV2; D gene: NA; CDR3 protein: CASKRGGGNEKLFF
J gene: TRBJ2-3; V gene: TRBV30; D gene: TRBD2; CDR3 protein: CSRTSGGSDTQYF
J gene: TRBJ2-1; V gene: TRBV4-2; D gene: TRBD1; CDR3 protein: CASSPGTGGNEQFF
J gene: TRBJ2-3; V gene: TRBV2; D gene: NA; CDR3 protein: CASSRDNTDTQYF
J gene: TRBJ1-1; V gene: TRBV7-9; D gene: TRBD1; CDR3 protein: CASSFRGPTEAFF
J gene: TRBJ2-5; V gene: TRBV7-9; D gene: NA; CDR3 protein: CASSPGVRETQYF